Included here is one T cell receptor (beta chain) sequence, with context. The sample comes from a study of blood T cell repertoires in COVID-19. CDR3 length: 15 amino acids. Sequencing was performed with immunoSEQ multiplex PCR; in TCRdb, only in-frame clones are kept and a portion is missing. The profile covers some 160,000 clones, with 70% to 90% appearing a single time and less than 8.5% taken by the ten largest. Participant-reported clinical history was the basis for cohort assignment. Cohort 3 donors counted as recovered after two negative PCRs, clearance, or resolved symptoms. The sequence was collected from a woman aged 50 to 65 who had recovered from COVID-19. The chain links TRBV21-1 to TRBJ1-5; TRBD1, the table's D call, was not compared with the DNA. TRBV21-1 is deemed a pseudogene. Sequenced: PBMCs or T cells enriched from blood (not recorded which). In DNA form, the CDR3 reads TGTGCCAGCAGCGGGACAGGGGGTACGGTTCAGCCCCAGCATTTT. Translating gives CASSGTGGTVQPQHF.